These 31 T cell receptor beta chains originate from one sample sequenced in a study of blood T cell repertoires in COVID-19. The repertoire was sequenced with immunoSEQ multiplex PCR; TCRdb's copy has only in-frame clones and lacks some. The repertoire includes about 500,000 clones, about 91% of them detected once, and about 0.91% sits in the top ten. Material for sequencing was peripheral blood. The receptor source for this set is a young man with COVID-19, enrolled during active disease.

The chain uses TRBV19 and TRBJ2-7; 10 bases line up with TRBD2. Per germline, CDR1 LNHDA and CDR2 SQIVND (reference sequence). Trimming removed 3 bases from V and 5 bases from J; junction bases left unmatched: 4. The CDR3 covers 14 residues. Here the CDR3 reads CASSMGLATHEQYF. The DNA of the CDR3 is TGTGCCAGTAGTATGGGACTAGCGACCCACGAGCAGTACTTC.

The chain carries TRBV7-2 and TRBJ1-3, with D tentatively TRBD1 (5 bases). This CDR3 contains 16 residues. CDR1 and CDR2 from the germline V gene are SGHTA and FQGNSA. V shed 5 bases and J shed 0 bases, with 14 bases lying between them. The CDR3 sequence is CASSARGTVSGNTIYF. The CDR3 DNA sequence: TGTGCCAGCAGCGCAAGGGGCACAGTCTCTGGAAACACCATATATTTT.

The chain recombines TRBV5-1 with TRBJ1-2, with 9 bases identical to TRBD1. V was pared by 3 bases and J by 7 bases, with 10 bases of the junction left unmatched. This CDR3 is 15 amino acids long. Germline V gives CDR1 SGHRS, CDR2 YFSETQ. This CDR3 is CASSSFRTGAAGYTF. The CDR3 DNA sequence: TGCGCCAGCAGCTCCTTCAGGACAGGGGCGGCTGGCTACACCTTC.

This chain joins TRBV4-2 and TRBJ1-2, with a possible D match to TRBD1 (5 bases). V lost 2 bases and J lost 4, with 8 bases in between. This CDR3 is built from 13 residues. Germline V CDR1 and CDR2: LGHNA, YNFKEQ. The DNA for the CDR3 is TGTGCCAGCAGCCAATGGGGCTCCTATGGCTACACCTTC. The encoded protein is CASSQWGSYGYTF.

Concerning this clone: This sample also contains other DNA sequences that code for the same CDR3. The chain uses TRBV11-2 and TRBJ2-7; 11 bases fit TRBD2. The CDR3 contains 15 residues. CDR1 is SGHAT, CDR2 FQNNGV, per germline. J was trimmed by 3 bases and V by 3 bases; bases with no gene match: 4. The CDR3 region has the DNA TGTGCCAGCAGCTTGACGGGGACTAGCGGCTACGAGCAGTACTTC. Amino acids: CASSLTGTSGYEQYF.

V gene TRBV5-1 combines with J gene TRBJ2-1; TRBD1 matches 8 bases. V was clipped by 0 bases and J by 7 bases; unmatched bases: 6. The CDR3 runs to 15 residues. Germline CDR1 and CDR2: SGHRS and YFSETQ. CDR3 sequence (DNA): TGCGCCAGCAGCTTGGGGCAGGGGGCGCGGAATGAGCAGTTCTTC. Translated: CASSLGQGARNEQFF. Full variable domain (missing parts from reference TRBV5-1 and TRBJ2-1): KAGVTQTPRYLIKTRGQQVTLSCSPISGHRSVSWYQQTPGQGLQFLFEYFSETQRNKGNFPGRFSGRQFSNSRSEMNVSTLELGDSALYLCASSLGQGARNEQFFGPGTRLTVL.

The chain combines TRBV27 with TRBJ2-3, with 7 bases matching TRBD1. This CDR3 spans 15 amino acids. With 1 base clipped from V and 1 base from J, the junction kept 2 bases outside the gene matches. Germline CDR1 MNHEY, CDR2 SMNVEV (reference sequence). The CDR3 sequence: CASSLLGTGTDTQYF. The CDR3 DNA is TGTGCCAGCAGTTTATTGGGGACAGGCACAGATACGCAGTATTTT.

The chain uses TRBV7-9 and TRBJ2-3; 8 nucleotides agree with TRBD2. This CDR3 comprises 14 residues. The V gene end was trimmed by 5 bases and the J gene end by 8 bases; junction bases not matched to a gene: 9. Germline CDR1 SEHNR, CDR2 FQNEAQ (reference sequence). CDR3 protein: CASSPAGAPPTQYF. The CDR3 coding sequence is TGTGCCAGCAGCCCAGCGGGGGCCCCTCCTACGCAGTATTTT.

This chain's CDR3 is CASSERPGSDTQYF. The CDR3 nucleotides read TGTGCCAGCAGTGAACGCCCAGGTTCTGATACGCAGTATTTT. The rearrangement joins TRBV6-1 to TRBJ2-3; no firm D call. The CDR3 contains 14 residues. Trimming pared 2 bases from V and 6 bases from J, leaving 12 bases between. Germline V gives CDR1 MNHNS, CDR2 SASEGT.

With respect to this clone: Other DNA sequences in this sample translate to the same CDR3. This chain uses TRBV19 with TRBJ1-1; D remains unclear. CDR3 size: 14 residues. Trimming left V 6 bases short and J 1 base short, with 12 bases between. Germline V gives CDR1 LNHDA, CDR2 SQIVND (reference sequence). Here the CDR3 DNA reads TGTGCCAGTAGCACTGGACGGGGGAACACTGAAGCTTTCTTT. Translation: CASSTGRGNTEAFF.

The CDR3 sequence is CASSPLYGNQPQHF. Written as DNA, the CDR3 is TGCGCCAGCAGCCCCTTGTATGGCAATCAGCCCCAGCATTTT. The rearrangement links TRBV4-1 to TRBJ1-5, with no clear D. Germline CDR1 and CDR2: MGHRA and YSYEKL. Trimming took 4 bases from V and 2 from J, leaving 9 bases between them. This CDR3 has 14 amino acids.

The chain recombines TRBV27 with TRBJ1-2, with D possibly matching TRBD1 (6 bases). V gave up 6 bases and J gave up 8 bases, with 13 bases separating them. The CDR3 is made up of 12 amino acids. CDR1 and CDR2 from the germline V gene are MNHEY and SMNVEV (reference sequence). The CDR3 spells CASRHRDQGYTF. The CDR3 nucleotides read TGTGCCAGCAGACACAGGGATCAGGGCTACACCTTC.

This chain joins TRBV15 and TRBJ2-2; 12 bases align to TRBD2. From germline, CDR1 is LNHNV and CDR2 YYDKDF (reference sequence). This CDR3 contains 17 residues. V lost 2 bases and J lost 8; bases outside the gene matches: 9. The DNA of the CDR3 is TGTGCCACCAGCAGACTTTCTCGGACTAGCGGGAAGGGGGAGCTGTTTTTT. Translated: CATSRLSRTSGKGELFF.

The rearrangement uses TRBV19 and TRBJ2-2; D perhaps matches TRBD2 (6 bases). V lost 9 bases, J lost 4 bases, and 15 bases lay in between. The germline V gene encodes CDR1 LNHDA and CDR2 SQIVND (reference sequence). CDR3 size: 14 residues. In DNA form, the CDR3 reads TGTGCCAGCAACCTGGGGGGAGGCACCGGGGAGCTGTTTTTT. Protein: CASNLGGGTGELFF.

The chain has TRBV30 and TRBJ2-1, with D maybe TRBD1 (6 bases). Trimming pared 1 base from V and 15 bases from J, leaving 19 bases between. Germline-derived CDR1 and CDR2 are GTSNPN and SVGIG (reference sequence). The CDR3 totals 13 residues. Here the CDR3 reads CAWSGDRYSTRFF. The CDR3 nucleotides read TGTGCCTGGAGTGGTGACAGGTACTCCACTCGGTTCTTC.

The rearrangement uses TRBV19 and TRBJ1-1; tentatively, D is TRBD1 (5 bases). The CDR3 runs 20 residues. Deletions cut 6 bases from V and 3 bases from J, with 32 bases between. Germline V gene lookup returns CDR1 LNHDA and CDR2 SQIVND (reference sequence). CDR3 sequence (DNA): TGTGCCAGTAGACCACGGGGGAGGAGTACCAATAGGAGGGATTACACTGAAGCTTTCTTT. It translates to CASRPRGRSTNRRDYTEAFF.

The V and J genes are TRBV11-3 and TRBJ2-7, with unresolved D. The CDR3 contains 13 residues. Per the germline V gene, CDR1 is SGHNT and CDR2 is YENEEA. V lost 4 bases and J lost 2, with 9 bases in between. CDR3 sequence reads: CASSSRRTYEQYF. CDR3 coding DNA: TGTGCCAGCAGCTCCCGGCGGACCTACGAGCAGTACTTC.

The genes are TRBV7-2 and TRBJ2-5; 10 bases map to TRBD2. Looked up from germline, CDR1 is SGHTA and CDR2 is FQGNSA. After removal of 0 bases from V and 5 bases from J, the junction contained 9 bases not matched to a gene. The CDR3 loop spans 17 amino acids. The DNA of the CDR3 is TGTGCCAGCAGCTTAGCGTCTAGCGGGGGCCAGAGGGAGACCCAGTACTTC. Encoded protein: CASSLASSGGQRETQYF.

In DNA, the CDR3 is TGTGCCAGCAGACCGGCGGGGTACAATGAGCAGTTCTTC. Amino acids: CASRPAGYNEQFF. V is TRBV11-2 and J is TRBJ2-1, with D possibly being TRBD2 (6 bases). The CDR3 has 13 residues. Trimming pared 6 bases from V and 4 bases from J, leaving 10 bases between. Germline assignment: CDR1 SGHAT and CDR2 FQNNGV. Variable domain in full (rest from reference TRBV11-2 and TRBJ2-1): EAGVAQSPRYKIIEKRQSVAFWCNPISGHATLYWYQQILGQGPKLLIQFQNNGVVDDSQLPKDRFSAERLKGVDSTLKIQPAKLEDSAVYLCASRPAGYNEQFFGPGTRLTVL.

This chain uses TRBV2 with TRBJ1-2; D is undetermined. This CDR3 spans 13 amino acids. CDR1 is SNHLY, CDR2 FYNNEI, per germline. V was pared by 4 bases and J by 7 bases, with 13 bases between. CDR3 sequence (DNA): TGTGCCAGCAGTGGGACCTCTCGGGGTGGCTACACCTTC. Protein product: CASSGTSRGGYTF.

This clone appeared a single time. V usage is TRBV10-2 and J usage is TRBJ2-2; TRBD2 might be the D (6 bases). The V gene's germline CDR1 is WSHSY and CDR2 SAAADI. This CDR3 comprises 16 residues. V was clipped by 5 bases and J by 0 bases, with 13 bases between them. The DNA for the CDR3 is TGCGCCAGCAGTTCCTATAGCGGAGCGAACACCGGGGAGCTGTTTTTT. Its protein product is CASSSYSGANTGELFF.

The V gene is TRBV7-9, the J gene TRBJ2-7; D is perhaps TRBD2 (6 bases). CDR1 and CDR2 from the germline V gene are SEHNR and FQNEAQ (reference sequence). V lost 6 bases and J 2 bases, leaving 14 bases between the germline ends. The CDR3 is made up of 14 amino acids. The CDR3 here is CASSFSGEAYEQYF. Here the CDR3 DNA reads TGTGCCAGCAGTTTTAGCGGTGAGGCCTACGAGCAGTACTTC. Supplemented by reference TRBV7-9 and TRBJ2-7, the full variable domain reads DTGVSQNPRHKITKRGQNVTFRCDPISEHNRLYWYRQTLGQGPEFLTYFQNEAQLEKSRLLSDRFSAERPKGSFSTLEIQRTEQGDSAMYLCASSFSGEAYEQYFGPGTRLTVT.

A word on this clone: The germline gene is not matched at one end of the junction; a read error may be the cause. V is TRBV3-1 (or the pseudogene TRBV3-2) and J is TRBJ1-1, with 7 bases fitting TRBD1. CDR1 LGHDT and CDR2 YNNKEL come from the germline V gene (reference sequence). The CDR3 is made up of 12 amino acids. The CDR3 DNA follows: TGTGCCAGCAGCCAAGGGGGACAGCGTGCCACTTTT. It translates to CASSQGGQRATF.

This clone appeared a single time. The chain recombines TRBV5-1 with TRBJ2-2, with TRBD1 matching 7 bases. The length of the CDR3 is 15 residues. Trimming at V came to 2 bases and at J to 5 bases, leaving 6 bases not matched to a gene. Germline V gives CDR1 SGHRS, CDR2 YFSETQ. The CDR3 loop is CASSFTGAGTGELFF. DNA for the CDR3: TGCGCCAGCAGCTTTACAGGGGCGGGTACCGGGGAGCTGTTTTTT.

The rearrangement joins TRBV11-2 to TRBJ2-2; 10 nucleotides line up with TRBD2. CDR3 length: 15 amino acids. Trimming removed 4 bases from V and 3 bases from J; junction bases left unmatched: 2. CDR1 is SGHAT, CDR2 FQNNGV, per germline. CDR3: CASSWTSGYTGELFF. DNA of the CDR3: TGTGCCAGCAGCTGGACTAGCGGATACACCGGGGAGCTGTTTTTT. The complete variable domain, with remaining parts taken from reference TRBV11-2 and TRBJ2-2, reads EAGVAQSPRYKIIEKRQSVAFWCNPISGHATLYWYQQILGQGPKLLIQFQNNGVVDDSQLPKDRFSAERLKGVDSTLKIQPAKLEDSAVYLCASSWTSGYTGELFFGEGSRLTVL.

The chain links TRBV19 to TRBJ2-3, with D unresolved. This CDR3 is built from 15 residues. Trimming pared 1 base from V and 0 bases from J, leaving 8 bases between. From germline, CDR1 is LNHDA and CDR2 SQIVND (reference sequence). CDR3 in DNA: TGTGCCAGTAGTATAGCTGGGCACAGCACAGATACGCAGTATTTT. Translation: CASSIAGHSTDTQYF.

The V call is TRBV5-8, the J call TRBJ1-5; 8 nucleotides align to TRBD1. The germline V gene encodes CDR1 SGHTS and CDR2 YDEGEE. V was clipped by 5 bases and J by 2 bases; unmatched bases: 9. This CDR3 contains 16 residues. The CDR3 DNA is TGTGCCAGCAGGTTGAGCCTGGGACAGGGCAATCAGCCCCAGCATTTT. It encodes CASRLSLGQGNQPQHF.

The chain recombines TRBV5-8 with TRBJ1-6; TRBD1 matches 11 bases. With V trimmed by 4 bases and J by 8 bases, 8 bases remained unmatched. The length of the CDR3 is 16 residues. Germline V gene sequence: CDR1 SGHTS, CDR2 YDEGEE. The CDR3 protein is CASSADRTGGYSPLHF. The CDR3 coding sequence is TGTGCCAGCAGCGCGGACCGGACAGGGGGCTATTCACCCCTCCACTTT.

The chain employs TRBV5-6 and TRBJ2-2; 7 positions agree with TRBD1. CDR3 size: 17 residues. CDR1 and CDR2 from the germline V gene are SGHDT and YYEEEE. The ends lost 4 bases at V and 9 bases at J; junction bases unmatched: 18. The CDR3 reads CASSRRGPPSYFWELFF. CDR3 sequence (DNA): TGTGCCAGCAGCCGTAGGGGGCCCCCTAGTTATTTTTGGGAGCTGTTTTTT.

The chain joins TRBV24-1 to TRBJ1-2; 9 bases map to TRBD1. The CDR3 consists of 18 residues. Germline assignment: CDR1 KGHDR and CDR2 SFDVKD. The trim removed 3 bases at V and 1 base at J, leaving 11 bases unmatched. CDR3 loop: CATSDKGTGREGNYGYTF. The CDR3 DNA follows: TGTGCCACCAGTGATAAGGGGACAGGGCGAGAGGGTAACTATGGCTACACCTTC.

The gene calls are TRBV4-2 and TRBJ1-2; 12 positions agree with TRBD1. Trimming at V came to 1 base and at J to 6 bases, leaving 9 bases not matched to a gene. The CDR3 covers 17 residues. In germline, CDR1 is LGHNA, CDR2 YNFKEQ. The CDR3 is CASSQGGQGAPFDGYTF. CDR3 nucleotides: TGTGCCAGCAGCCAAGGGGGACAGGGGGCTCCGTTCGATGGCTACACCTTC.